This entry concerns a single T cell receptor beta chain. Germline loops: CDR1 MDHEN, CDR2 SYDVKM. The V and J ends lost 9 bases and 3 bases respectively, with 19 bases between them. The CDR3 loop spans 15 amino acids. For every subset, genomic DNA was evenly distributed across several immunoSEQ plates. Sequenced by immunoSEQ multiplex PCR; TCRdb stores in-frame clones only, minus some. The data hold approximately 500,000 clones, with 90% to 96% observed a single time. The data stem from a study of shared clonotypes between healthy human individuals. This TCR was sampled from a woman in her 30s in good health. The source material was naive CD4+ T cells sorted from blood. Described subset: CD45RA+ positively selected. V is TRBV28 and J is TRBJ2-3; D possibly corresponds to TRBD1 (7 bases). CDR3 residues: CASHSGDSITDTQYF. Written as DNA, the CDR3 is TGTGCCAGTCATTCGGGGGACAGCATAACAGATACGCAGTATTTT.